The 29 T cell receptor beta chains in this list originate from one sample, sequenced in a study of Ad26.COV2.S vaccination and SARS-CoV-2 variants. Treatment specified: about 20 received Ad26.COV2.S at low or high dose, single or two shots; about five received placebo; per-sample allocation not given. The samples date from day 63 after the first vaccine or placebo injection. The data were produced by immunoSEQ multiplex PCR, yet TCRdb's version contains in-frame clones alone and is incomplete. The repertoire includes about 680,000 clones, 89% of them detected once, and around 1.4% sits in the top ten. The material sequenced was peripheral blood, taken in a trial of Ad26.COV2.S vaccine versus placebo. Receptor source: a person aged 18 to 59 who received the Ad26.COV2.S COVID-19 vaccine or a placebo.

The V gene is TRBV3-1 (or the pseudogene TRBV3-2), the J gene TRBJ2-1, with D possibly TRBD2 on 5 matching bases. CDR3 length equals 15 residues. Germline V gene sequence: CDR1 LGHDT, CDR2 YNNKEL (reference sequence). Trimming removed 4 bases from V and 0 bases from J, with 10 bases in between. Here the CDR3 DNA reads TGTGCCAGCAGCCGTATAGCGAGCTCCTACAATGAGCAGTTCTTC. It codes for CASSRIASSYNEQFF.

V and J are TRBV6-6 and TRBJ2-3, with unresolved D. CDR3 length equals 14 residues. Germline V gene sequence: CDR1 MNHNY, CDR2 SVGAGI (reference sequence). The V gene lost 8 bases and the J gene lost 3 bases, with 15 bases spanning the gap. The CDR3 here is CASSDTPTTDTQYF. The CDR3 bases are TGTGCCAGCTCCGACACACCGACGACAGATACGCAGTATTTT.

This clone was observed once. The chain carries TRBV6-5 and TRBJ1-1; D remains ambiguous. Trimming took off 7 bases at V and 5 bases at J, with 17 bases between the two ends. Germline-derived CDR1 and CDR2 are MNHEY and SVGAGI. This CDR3 has 14 amino acids. CDR3 nucleotide sequence: TGTGCCAGCAATTATGGGATAACATCGACTGAAGCTTTCTTT. Encoded protein: CASNYGITSTEAFF.

Note on this clone: Other DNA sequences of this sample code for an identical CDR3. The CDR3 coding sequence is TGTGCCAGCAGCTTTGAGGCCTACGAGCAGTACTTC. Translation gives CASSFEAYEQYF. The rearrangement links TRBV11-2 to TRBJ2-7; no definite D call. Germline CDR1 reads SGHAT; CDR2 reads FQNNGV. Trimming removed 3 bases at V and 2 bases at J, with 5 bases between. This CDR3 is 12 amino acids long.

The chain combines TRBV11-2 with TRBJ2-7; 8 bases line up with TRBD2. The CDR3 covers 16 residues. In germline, CDR1 is SGHAT, CDR2 FQNNGV. V lost 2 bases to trimming and J lost 5 bases; unmatched junction nucleotides: 11. The CDR3: CASSLIARGGPNEQYF. The CDR3, as DNA: TGTGCCAGCAGCTTAATAGCCCGCGGGGGGCCCAACGAGCAGTACTTC.

The chain is built from TRBV2 and TRBJ2-5; 12 bases line up with TRBD1. V lost 8 bases to trimming and J lost 5 bases; unmatched junction nucleotides: 6. Germline loops: CDR1 SNHLY, CDR2 FYNNEI. The CDR3 is 14 amino acids. CDR3 residues: CASEWDRGRETQYF. CDR3 DNA sequence: TGTGCCAGCGAGTGGGACAGGGGGCGTGAGACCCAGTACTTC.

This clone occurred once. This rearrangement joins TRBV7-9 to TRBJ2-1; TRBD2 matches 9 bases. The CDR3 has 19 residues. J gave up 0 bases and V 3 bases, and 12 bases lay outside the gene matches. The germline V gene has CDR1 SEHNR and CDR2 FQNEAQ (reference sequence). The CDR3 loop is CASSFGAGGGIVSYNEQFF. The CDR3 DNA follows: TGTGCCAGCAGCTTCGGGGCGGGAGGGGGGATTGTCTCCTACAATGAGCAGTTCTTC.

The CDR3 loop reads CASRRRRGISDTQYF. The CDR3 coding sequence is TGTGCCAGCAGGCGCCGACGTGGGATCTCAGATACGCAGTATTTT. The chain is built from TRBV27 and TRBJ2-3; the D is unclear. This CDR3 has 15 amino acids. Germline V gives CDR1 MNHEY, CDR2 SMNVEV (reference sequence). V lost 6 bases and J 4 bases, leaving 17 bases between the germline ends.

The chain has TRBV24-1 and TRBJ2-7, with D maybe TRBD2 (6 bases). Germline CDR1 KGHDR, CDR2 SFDVKD. This CDR3 contains 16 residues. V shed 3 bases and J shed 6 bases, with 20 bases lying between them. The CDR3 nucleotides read TGTGCCACCAGTGATCTCCATTGGGGACTTCTCCTCGAGCAGTACTTC. The encoded protein is CATSDLHWGLLLEQYF.

The chain carries TRBV6-4 and TRBJ1-6; D is perhaps TRBD1 (6 bases). The V and J ends lost 3 bases and 7 bases respectively, with 13 bases between them. CDR3 length: 15 amino acids. Per the germline V gene, CDR1 is MRHNA and CDR2 is SNTAGT. CDR3 region: CASSEQGQINSPLHF. As DNA, the CDR3 is TGTGCCAGCAGTGAACAGGGCCAGATAAATTCACCCCTCCACTTT.

J is TRBJ2-1 and V is TRBV5-6; D is undetermined. Germline V gene sequence: CDR1 SGHDT, CDR2 YYEEEE. V dropped 4 bases and J dropped 5 bases, with 7 bases sitting between them. The CDR3 consists of 12 residues. This CDR3 reads CASSLWDNEQFF. CDR3 sequence (DNA): TGTGCCAGCAGCCTTTGGGACAATGAGCAGTTCTTC.

This chain connects TRBV4-1 to TRBJ1-5; D unresolved. This CDR3 comprises 16 residues. CDR1 is MGHRA, CDR2 YSYEKL, per germline. V lost 0 bases and J 1 base, leaving 10 bases between the germline ends. CDR3 residues: CASSQDEVTSNQPQHF. Written as DNA, the CDR3 is TGCGCCAGCAGCCAAGATGAGGTTACGAGCAATCAGCCCCAGCATTTT.

J is TRBJ2-7 and V is TRBV19, with 7 bases that match TRBD1. Looked up from germline, CDR1 is LNHDA and CDR2 is SQIVND (reference sequence). The CDR3 sequence is 13 residues long. V lost 5 bases to trimming and J lost 4 bases; unmatched junction nucleotides: 5. For the CDR3, the DNA is TGTGCCAGTAGTGCACGGGACAGTTACGAGCAGTACTTC. This sequence encodes CASSARDSYEQYF.

The chain joins TRBV6-5 to TRBJ1-4; D remains unclear. V dropped 10 bases and J dropped 0 bases, with 9 bases sitting between them. Germline assignment: CDR1 MNHEY and CDR2 SVGAGI. The CDR3 length is 13 residues. In DNA form, the CDR3 reads TGTGCCACCTGCCGCTCAACTAATGAAAAACTGTTTTTT. It yields the protein CATCRSTNEKLFF.

In this sample, this clone turned up a few times. V usage is TRBV7-8 and J usage is TRBJ1-5; 12 bases line up with TRBD1. J was trimmed by 5 bases and V by 1 base; bases with no gene match: 3. CDR1 is SGHVS and CDR2 is FQNEAQ in the germline V gene. This CDR3 has 16 residues. In DNA form, the CDR3 reads TGTGCCAGCAGCTTAGTGGGACAGGGGGCTTATCAGCCCCAGCATTTT. Translating gives CASSLVGQGAYQPQHF.

The genes are TRBV10-3 and TRBJ2-2; 7 bases map to TRBD2. CDR3 length equals 17 residues. The germline CDR1 and CDR2 sequences are ENHRY and SYGVKD. J lost 5 bases, V lost 0 bases, and 9 bases had no gene match. In DNA form, the CDR3 reads TGTGCCATCAGTGAGTCGACTAGCCCCAAGGGTACCGGGGAGCTGTTTTTT. It is translated as CAISESTSPKGTGELFF.

The chain carries TRBV24-1 and TRBJ2-3, with D hard to call. In germline, CDR1 is KGHDR, CDR2 SFDVKD. The CDR3 length is 12 residues. V lost 2 bases to trimming and J lost 6 bases, with 5 bases between them. This CDR3 is CATSDSDDTQYF. CDR3 bases: TGTGCCACCAGTGATTCTGACGATACGCAGTATTTT.

With regard to this clone: Other DNA sequences in the same sample also yield this CDR3. The chain couples TRBV5-1 to TRBJ2-5, with D tentatively TRBD2 (7 bases). CDR1 SGHRS and CDR2 YFSETQ come from the germline V gene. V gave up 4 bases and J gave up 2 bases, with 18 bases separating them. This CDR3 region has 16 residues. CDR3 protein: CASSPGRGPTQETQYF. CDR3 DNA: TGCGCCAGCAGCCCAGGGCGGGGGCCCACGCAAGAGACCCAGTACTTC.

This chain connects TRBV6-2 or TRBV6-3 to TRBJ1-3, with D possibly TRBD1 on 5 matching bases. The CDR3 has 15 residues. Between the trimmed V and J ends, which lost 2 bases and 0 bases, there was a span of 8 bases. From germline, CDR1 is MNHEY and CDR2 SVGEGT. DNA for the CDR3: TGTGCCAGCAGTTACGGGGACGGCTCTGGAAACACCATATATTTT. Amino acids: CASSYGDGSGNTIYF.

The chain links TRBV7-2 to TRBJ2-7; 7 bases match TRBD2. The junction had 4 bases not matched to a gene; V was cut back by 2 bases and J by 0 bases. Germline CDR1 reads SGHTA; CDR2 reads FQGNSA. The CDR3 has 15 amino acids. The CDR3 nucleotides are TGTGCCAGCAGCTTATGGGGGGGAGCCTCCTACGAGCAGTACTTC. Its protein product is CASSLWGGASYEQYF.

The chain recombines TRBV10-2 with TRBJ2-5, with 7 nucleotides matching TRBD2. Unmatched junction bases numbered 8, after V lost 8 bases and J lost 5 bases. CDR3 length: 13 residues. Germline assignment: CDR1 WSHSY and CDR2 SAAADI. Here the CDR3 DNA reads TGCGCCAGCGATCGCGGGAGTAGGGAGACCCAGTACTTC. Translating gives CASDRGSRETQYF.

This clone has just a few counts. The chain is built from TRBV30 and TRBJ1-5, with D perhaps matching TRBD1 (6 bases). With 2 bases removed from V and 3 bases from J, the gap between germline ends came to 8 bases. This CDR3 contains 13 residues. The germline gives CDR1 GTSNPN, CDR2 SVGIG (reference sequence). CDR3 nucleotide sequence: TGTGCCTGGAGTAACAGGGACAATCAGCCCCAGCATTTT. It translates to CAWSNRDNQPQHF.

The chain joins TRBV30 to TRBJ2-1, with 10 nucleotides matching TRBD1. V gave up 5 bases and J gave up 4 bases; unmatched junction bases: 8. CDR1 GTSNPN and CDR2 SVGIG come from the germline V gene (reference sequence). This CDR3 is 15 amino acids long. In DNA, the CDR3 is TGTGCCTGGGATTATGACAGGGGGCCTTACAATGAGCAGTTCTTC. Translation: CAWDYDRGPYNEQFF.

The chain has TRBV3-1 (or the pseudogene TRBV3-2) and TRBJ2-3, with 7 bases fitting TRBD2. Germline trimming cut 4 bases from V and 2 bases from J; bases unmatched to any gene: 6. The length of the CDR3 is 15 residues. The germline V gene encodes CDR1 LGHDT and CDR2 YNNKEL (reference sequence). CDR3 protein: CASSRPGGPTDTQYF. CDR3 in DNA: TGTGCCAGCAGCCGTCCGGGAGGCCCCACAGATACGCAGTATTTT.

The CDR3: CASYGISYNEQFF. The CDR3 bases are TGTGCCAGCTACGGTATCTCCTACAATGAGCAGTTCTTC. The V gene is TRBV2, the J gene TRBJ2-1; D remains ambiguous. The ends were cut back, 8 bases at V and 0 bases at J, with 8 bases in the middle. There are 13 residues in the CDR3. The germline CDR1 and CDR2 sequences are SNHLY and FYNNEI.

The chain is built from TRBV30 and TRBJ2-2; tentative D call: TRBD2 (5 bases). Trimming shortened V by 1 base and J by 5 bases, and 8 bases separated the two germline ends. This CDR3 is built from 13 residues. Germline V gene sequence: CDR1 GTSNPN, CDR2 SVGIG (reference sequence). The CDR3 DNA reads TGTGCCTGGAGTGGAGGCGGGACCGGGGAGCTGTTTTTT. It encodes CAWSGGGTGELFF.

V is TRBV6-4 and J is TRBJ2-1, with 10 bases lining up with TRBD1. V shed 2 bases and J 10 bases; nucleotides not matched to a gene: 5. The germline CDR1 and CDR2 sequences are MRHNA and SNTAGT. The CDR3 is 14 residues long. The CDR3 sequence is CASSDPGQGKEQFF. In DNA, the CDR3 is TGTGCCAGCAGTGACCCGGGACAGGGGAAGGAGCAGTTCTTC.

The chain carries TRBV7-6 and TRBJ2-7; 10 nucleotides align to TRBD1. This CDR3 is 13 amino acids long. Germline assignment: CDR1 SGHVS and CDR2 FNYEAQ. Trimming cost V 5 bases and J 6 bases; bases outside gene matches: 4. In DNA form, the CDR3 reads TGTGCCAGCAGCACTAGGACAGGGGGCGAGCAGTACTTC. Its protein is CASSTRTGGEQYF.

This clone appeared a few times. The rearrangement links TRBV23-1 to TRBJ2-7; possible D gene TRBD1, 6 bases. TRBV23-1 is known as an ORF, though its function is uncertain. The V and J ends lost 2 bases and 0 bases respectively, with 20 bases between them. The CDR3 covers 18 residues. CDR3 in amino acids: CASSQDTGIQAPSYEQYF. CDR3 bases: TGCGCCAGCAGTCAAGATACAGGGATTCAGGCCCCCTCCTACGAGCAGTACTTC.